This T cell receptor beta chain originates from a study of CD8 T cells in Susac syndrome. High-throughput TCR beta sequencing covered peripheral CD8+ and CD4+ T cells. FACS enriched CD8+ TEMRA cells, while bulk CD8+ and CD4+ were negatively isolated. The germline V gene encodes CDR1 DFQATT and CDR2 SNEGSKA (reference sequence). The CDR3 runs to 15 residues. V was clipped by 0 bases and J by 5 bases; unmatched bases: 5. Reverse transcription of roughly 0.5 to 1 ug RNA was carried out with random hexamers. TCRdb fed the immunoSEQ multiplex PCR reads into MiXCR, producing one record per CDR3 protein. The data hold 75,000 to 80,000 distinct CDR3 sequences, with approximately 94% observed a single time.

The TCR sequence derives from a human donor with Susac syndrome. Sequenced: CD8+ T cells from PBMCs. The chain links TRBV20-1 to TRBJ2-1; the match to TRBD2 covers 9 bases. Here the CDR3 reads CSAREPQRGDNEQFF. In DNA, the CDR3 is TGCAGTGCTAGAGAACCCCAGCGGGGGGACAATGAGCAGTTCTTC.